This T cell receptor (beta chain) was obtained from a study of blood T cells in healthy people across ages. As to this clonotype: Its antigen is still unknown.

CDR1 and CDR2 (germline): MNHEY, SMNVEV (reference sequence). Between the trimmed V and J ends, which lost 0 bases and 3 bases, there was a span of 11 bases. The CDR3 has 16 amino acids. Study findings and constraints: When one million T cells were used, diversity estimates were thought to be underestimates. Diversity was higher, and naive CD4+ cells more numerous, in long-lived donors than in aged donors.

Combining a sample-barcoded 5' primer with a J-beta primer mix, a second PCR ran for roughly 7 to 11 cycles. A template-switch adaptor that had 12 random nucleotides put a tag on each cDNA molecule. In TCRdb, the 5' RACE reads were re-called with MiXCR into one record per CDR3 protein. The sample records about 1.4 million distinct CDR3 sequences, approximately 63% being singletons. The clonotype was recovered from a man younger than 35 in good health. J is TRBJ1-4 and V is TRBV27; D remains ambiguous. The sample consisted of blood. CDR3 sequence (DNA): TGTGCCAGCAGTTTATCGGTCGGGGTGGCTAATGAAAAACTGTTTTTT. Translating it yields CASSLSVGVANEKLFF.